This TCR beta chain came from a study of T cell changes during pregnancy in multiple sclerosis. Profiled with immunoSEQ multiplex PCR; TCRdb holds only in-frame clones, not every one. Among fewer than 55,000 clones listed, 75% to 90% were seen once. This CDR3 has 14 residues. The V segment lost 5 bases and the J segment 3 bases; nucleotides outside the gene matches: 3. The germline V gene has CDR1 MNHEY and CDR2 SVGAGI. The sequencing used peripheral blood, collected in the second trimester of pregnancy. This receptor was taken from a female donor in good health, enrolled as a control in a pregnancy study. V usage is TRBV6-5 and J usage is TRBJ2-7; 11 bases map to TRBD1. The CDR3 spells CASSRTGGYYEQYF. In DNA form, the CDR3 reads TGTGCCAGCAGTCGGACAGGGGGCTACTACGAGCAGTACTTC.